Listed here is a single T cell receptor beta chain. Only in-frame clones appear in the TCRdb table, and some are missing; sequencing was by immunoSEQ multiplex PCR. The top ten clones hold around 14% of a sample with 70,000 to 80,000 clones, 90% to 95% of them seen once. These data originate in a study of OX40 agonist ivuxolimab in advanced cancers. The length of the CDR3 is 17 residues. V lost 1 base and J lost 4, with 16 bases in between. The germline V gene has CDR1 SEHNR and CDR2 FQNEAQ (reference sequence). The receptor's source is an adult with an advanced solid tumor such as melanoma, head and neck, liver or kidney cancer. The sequenced sample was CD4+ or CD8+ T cells sorted from blood, obtained in a trial of the OX40 agonist ivuxolimab. The rearrangement links TRBV7-9 to TRBJ1-4; possible D gene TRBD1, 5 bases. The CDR3 coding sequence is TGTGCCAGCAGCTTAGAGGCGGCAGGGATAGATAATGAAAAACTGTTTTTT. Its protein product is CASSLEAAGIDNEKLFF.